These 21 T cell receptor beta chains came from one sample sequenced in a study of identical twins. In TCRdb, the 5' RACE reads were re-called with MiXCR into one record per CDR3 protein. The table has hundreds of thousands of distinct CDR3 sequences, approximately 13% seen once. This sample also belongs to another study, concerning yellow fever vaccine responses in identical twins.

The specimen was PBMCs. The receptors here all came from a woman in her late teens or twenties in good health.

The chain employs TRBV12-5 and TRBJ1-1, with D maybe TRBD1 (5 bases). Germline V lookup: CDR1 LGHNT, CDR2 FRNRAP. V was trimmed by 7 bases and J by 1 base, leaving 10 bases between them. This CDR3 has 13 residues. The CDR3 here is CASARTQNTEAFF. Here the CDR3 DNA reads TGTGCTAGTGCCCGGACACAGAACACTGAAGCTTTCTTT.

This clonotype was detected ten times or more. This rearrangement joins TRBV6-5 to TRBJ1-5; D is uncertain. The CDR3 loop spans 14 amino acids. Trimming took 0 bases from V and 3 from J, leaving 6 bases between them. Per the germline V gene, CDR1 is MNHEY and CDR2 is SVGAGI. The CDR3 loop is CASSYSRFNQPQHF. CDR3 in DNA: TGTGCCAGCAGTTACTCCCGATTCAATCAGCCCCAGCATTTT.

The V gene is TRBV14, the J gene TRBJ2-3; 10 nucleotides line up with TRBD1. V was pared by 7 bases and J by 3 bases, with 10 bases of the junction left unmatched. Per the germline V gene, CDR1 is SGHDN and CDR2 is FVKESK. There are 16 residues in the CDR3. The CDR3 DNA is TGTGCCAGCAACGCCCTCGACAGGGGGCTTACAGATACGCAGTATTTT. Protein: CASNALDRGLTDTQYF.

This clonotype was recorded a few times. The chain joins TRBV12-3 or TRBV12-4 to TRBJ2-5; D gene uncertain. Trimming took 7 bases from V and 7 from J, leaving 22 bases between them. This CDR3 contains 15 residues. The CDR3: CASTLRSEGWGTQYF. In DNA form, the CDR3 reads TGTGCCAGCACCCTTAGATCTGAAGGGTGGGGGACCCAGTACTTC.

This clonotype was recorded at least ten times. CDR3 region: CASSLSRAGVTGELFF. The CDR3 DNA reads TGTGCCAGCAGCTTATCTAGGGCAGGGGTCACCGGGGAGCTGTTTTTT. V gene TRBV7-7 combines with J gene TRBJ2-2, with a possible D match to TRBD1 (6 bases). Trimming took 2 bases from V and 4 from J, leaving 14 bases between them. The germline CDR1 and CDR2 sequences are SSHAT and FNYEAQ (reference sequence). This CDR3 region has 16 residues.

This clonotype was observed a handful of times. The chain joins TRBV28 to TRBJ1-5; 7 bases map to TRBD1. Trimming at V came to 5 bases and at J to 6 bases, leaving 10 bases not matched to a gene. The germline gives CDR1 MDHEN, CDR2 SYDVKM. CDR3 length: 15 residues. CDR3 coding DNA: TGTGCCAGCAGTGTCCGGACAGGAAGTCCTCAGCCCCAGCATTTT. It encodes CASSVRTGSPQPQHF.

This clonotype was counted a few times. The chain joins TRBV5-1 to TRBJ2-1, with 8 nucleotides matching TRBD1. The CDR3 length is 14 residues. The germline V gene has CDR1 SGHRS and CDR2 YFSETQ. J lost 2 bases, V lost 4 bases, and 2 bases had no gene match. The CDR3, as DNA: TGCGCCAGCAGCGGACAGGGTACCTACAATGAGCAGTTCTTC. Translating gives CASSGQGTYNEQFF.

The rearrangement joins TRBV2 to TRBJ2-1, with TRBD2 matching 8 bases. Germline V CDR1 and CDR2: SNHLY, FYNNEI. V trimming: 4 bases; J trimming: 5 bases; junction bases outside the gene matches: 1. CDR3 length: 13 amino acids. The CDR3 region is CASSGAGDNEQFF. For the CDR3, the DNA is TGTGCCAGCAGTGGAGCGGGGGACAATGAGCAGTTCTTC.

The rearrangement uses TRBV7-9 and TRBJ2-7; either TRBD1 or TRBD2 may supply D (5 bases each). Deletions cut 5 bases from V and 4 bases from J, with 15 bases between. In germline, CDR1 is SEHNR, CDR2 FQNEAQ (reference sequence). There are 14 residues in the CDR3. CDR3 sequence reads: CASSPTVGGYEQYF. CDR3 bases: TGTGCCAGCAGCCCGACAGTCGGAGGTTACGAGCAGTACTTC.

Only a few counts were recorded for this clonotype. V usage is TRBV20-1 and J usage is TRBJ2-5; D is possibly TRBD2 (7 bases). Germline CDR1 DFQATT, CDR2 SNEGSKA (reference sequence). This CDR3 contains 12 residues. Trimming stripped 5 bases from V and 4 bases from J, with 11 bases between. In DNA form, the CDR3 reads TGCAGTGCTCTCGGGGGGCTAGAGACCCAGTACTTC. Translated: CSALGGLETQYF.

The V gene is TRBV5-1, the J gene TRBJ2-5; 8 bases align to TRBD2. The trim removed 6 bases at V and 5 bases at J, leaving 15 bases unmatched. The CDR3 length is 16 residues. Germline CDR1 is SGHRS and CDR2 is YFSETQ. The CDR3 loop is CASTLPTGGVRETQYF. Written as DNA, the CDR3 is TGCGCCAGCACCCTTCCCACCGGGGGGGTTAGGGAGACCCAGTACTTC.

This clonotype was observed a handful of times. The genes are TRBV5-1 and TRBJ2-1; 15 bases are a match to TRBD2. There are 16 residues in the CDR3. J was trimmed by 7 bases and V by 4 bases; bases with no gene match: 6. In germline, CDR1 is SGHRS, CDR2 YFSETQ. This chain's CDR3 is CASSLGTSGGTNEQFF. In nucleotides, the CDR3 is TGCGCCAGCAGCCTTGGGACTAGCGGGGGGACGAATGAGCAGTTCTTC.

The V call is TRBV20-1, the J call TRBJ2-2; 7 nucleotides align to TRBD2. CDR3 size: 15 residues. CDR1 is DFQATT, CDR2 SNEGSKA, per germline (reference sequence). Trimming removed 5 bases from V and 2 bases from J; junction bases left unmatched: 8. Written as DNA, the CDR3 is TGCAGTGCTCGATCTAGCGGACCAAACACCGGGGAGCTGTTTTTT. This encodes CSARSSGPNTGELFF.

This clonotype has a single count. The chain uses TRBV4-1 and TRBJ2-2; possibly TRBD2 for D (5 bases). The CDR3 has 16 amino acids. Germline loops: CDR1 MGHRA, CDR2 YSYEKL. Trimming pared 2 bases from V and 3 bases from J, leaving 13 bases between. This chain's CDR3 is CASSQQELDHTGELFF. The CDR3 DNA follows: TGCGCCAGCAGCCAACAGGAACTAGACCACACCGGGGAGCTGTTTTTT.

In its sample, this clonotype was seen a few times. The V and J genes are TRBV10-3 and TRBJ2-3, with 9 bases lining up with TRBD1. J lost 11 bases, V lost 7 bases, and 7 bases had no gene match. The CDR3 totals 12 residues. Looked up from germline, CDR1 is ENHRY and CDR2 is SYGVKD. CDR3 region: CAIKNLTGGQYF. CDR3 coding DNA: TGTGCCATCAAGAACCTGACAGGGGGGCAGTATTTT.

This clonotype was observed a handful of times. This chain joins TRBV6-1 and TRBJ2-7; the D gene is possibly TRBD2 (6 bases). V dropped 1 base and J dropped 7 bases, with 11 bases sitting between them. CDR1 is MNHNS, CDR2 SASEGT, per germline. The CDR3 is 13 residues long. The CDR3 region has the DNA TGTGCCAGCAGTGAAGGCCCAGGGAGGGAGCAGTACGTC. This gives the protein CASSEGPGREQYV.

V and J are TRBV3-1 and TRBJ1-5, with 8 bases lining up with TRBD1. The V gene's germline CDR1 is LGHDT and CDR2 YNNKEL (reference sequence). This CDR3 is 15 amino acids long. Losses at the gene ends were 4 bases for V and 6 bases for J; bases not matched to a gene: 8. This CDR3 reads CASSRTTGGSQPQHF. The CDR3 nucleotides read TGTGCCAGCAGCCGAACAACAGGGGGAAGTCAGCCCCAGCATTTT.

The chain employs TRBV6-5 and TRBJ2-5; 15 positions match TRBD2. This CDR3 is 17 amino acids long. The germline V gene encodes CDR1 MNHEY and CDR2 SVGAGI. The J segment lost 0 bases and the V segment lost 3 bases, leaving 2 bases of the junction unmatched. The CDR3, as DNA: TGTGCCAGCAGTTATGGGACTAGCGGGAGGCACCAAGAGACCCAGTACTTC. Amino acid sequence: CASSYGTSGRHQETQYF.

This clonotype was seen only a few times. The CDR3 sequence: CASSLTGQGPSYEQYF. For the CDR3, the DNA is TGTGCCAGCAGCTTAACCGGACAGGGGCCCTCCTACGAGCAGTACTTC. This chain uses TRBV7-3 with TRBJ2-7, with 9 bases identical to TRBD1. V was pared by 0 bases and J by 0 bases, with 3 bases of the junction left unmatched. This CDR3 has 16 amino acids. Germline V gives CDR1 SGHTA, CDR2 FQGTGA.

The chain links TRBV6-2 or TRBV6-3 to TRBJ2-7; D unresolved. Germline V gene data show CDR1 as MNHEY and CDR2 as SVGEGT. Trimming took off 6 bases at V and 0 bases at J, with 9 bases between the two ends. CDR3 length equals 13 residues. In DNA form, the CDR3 reads TGTGCCAGCAGAACCGGGCCCTCCTACGAGCAGTACTTC. Translating it yields CASRTGPSYEQYF.

This chain joins TRBV6-2 or TRBV6-3 and TRBJ1-2; tentative D call: TRBD1 (5 bases). This CDR3 is 14 amino acids long. Between the trimmed V and J ends, which lost 6 bases and 5 bases, there was a span of 16 bases. CDR1 MNHEY and CDR2 SVGEGT come from the germline V gene. DNA for the CDR3: TGTGCCAGCAGCTTCCCGGGACTGATGTATGGCTACACCTTC. Translated: CASSFPGLMYGYTF.